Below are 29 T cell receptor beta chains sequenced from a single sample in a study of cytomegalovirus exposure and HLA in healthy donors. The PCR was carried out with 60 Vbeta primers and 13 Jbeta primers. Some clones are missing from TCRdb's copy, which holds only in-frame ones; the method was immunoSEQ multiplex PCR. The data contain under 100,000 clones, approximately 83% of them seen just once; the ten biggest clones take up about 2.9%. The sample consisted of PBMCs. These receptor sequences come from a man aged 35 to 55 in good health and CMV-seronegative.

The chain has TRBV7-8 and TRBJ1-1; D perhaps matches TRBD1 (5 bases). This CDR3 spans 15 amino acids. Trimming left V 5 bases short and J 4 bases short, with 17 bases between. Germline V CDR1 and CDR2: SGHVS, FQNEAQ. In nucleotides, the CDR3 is TGTGCCAGCAGCAGAGGAGTGGACACTGGCACTGAAGCTTTCTTT. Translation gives CASSRGVDTGTEAFF.

The CDR3, as DNA: TGTGTCACTCAGGCCCCCCCCTACAATGAGCAGTTCTTC. It encodes CVTQAPPYNEQFF. The chain employs TRBV6-6 and TRBJ2-1, with D unclear. CDR1 and CDR2 from the germline V gene are MNHNY and SVGAGI (reference sequence). The CDR3 is made up of 13 amino acids.

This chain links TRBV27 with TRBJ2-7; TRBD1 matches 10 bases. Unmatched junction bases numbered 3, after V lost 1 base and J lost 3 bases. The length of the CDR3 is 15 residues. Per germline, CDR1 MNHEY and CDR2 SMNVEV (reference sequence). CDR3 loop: CASSLYWDRGYEQYF. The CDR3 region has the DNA TGTGCCAGCAGTTTATATTGGGACAGGGGCTACGAGCAGTACTTC.

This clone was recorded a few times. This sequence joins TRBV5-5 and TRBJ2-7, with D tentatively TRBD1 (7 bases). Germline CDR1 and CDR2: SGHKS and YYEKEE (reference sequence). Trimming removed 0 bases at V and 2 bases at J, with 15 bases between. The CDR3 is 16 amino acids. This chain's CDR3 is CASSLVAGGTAYEQYF. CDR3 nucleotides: TGTGCCAGCAGCTTGGTTGCAGGGGGGACTGCCTACGAGCAGTACTTC.

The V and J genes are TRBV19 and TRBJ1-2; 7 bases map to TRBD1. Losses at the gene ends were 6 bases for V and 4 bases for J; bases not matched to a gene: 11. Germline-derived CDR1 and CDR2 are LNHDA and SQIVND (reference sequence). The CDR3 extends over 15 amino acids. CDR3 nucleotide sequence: TGTGCCAGTAGCACAACAGGGGCGAGGGTCTATGGCTACACCTTC. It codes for CASSTTGARVYGYTF.

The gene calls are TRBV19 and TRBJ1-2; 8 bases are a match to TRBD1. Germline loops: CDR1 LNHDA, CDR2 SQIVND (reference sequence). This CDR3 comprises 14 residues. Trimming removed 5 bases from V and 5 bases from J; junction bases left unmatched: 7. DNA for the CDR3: TGTGCCAGTAGTTCACAGACAGGGGTTTATGGCTACACCTTC. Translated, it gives CASSSQTGVYGYTF.

The CDR3 nucleotides are TGTGCCAGCAGCCCCAGCGGGGGGTACACCATATATTTT. Protein: CASSPSGGYTIYF. The chain combines TRBV11-2 with TRBJ1-3; the D gene is possibly TRBD1 (5 bases). Trimming cost V 5 bases and J 8 bases, with 13 bases left between them. Germline CDR1 SGHAT, CDR2 FQNNGV. CDR3 length: 13 residues.

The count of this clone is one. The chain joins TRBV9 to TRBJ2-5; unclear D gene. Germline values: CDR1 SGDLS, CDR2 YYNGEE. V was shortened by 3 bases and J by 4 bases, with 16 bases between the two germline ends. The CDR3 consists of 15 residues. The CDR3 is CASSAIGRGVETQYF. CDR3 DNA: TGTGCCAGCAGCGCAATAGGTAGAGGTGTAGAGACCCAGTACTTC.

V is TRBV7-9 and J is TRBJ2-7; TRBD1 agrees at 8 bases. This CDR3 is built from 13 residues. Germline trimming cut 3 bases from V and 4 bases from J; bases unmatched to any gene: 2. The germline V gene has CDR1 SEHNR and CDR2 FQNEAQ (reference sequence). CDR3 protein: CASSFGQGYEQYF. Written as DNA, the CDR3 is TGTGCCAGCAGCTTCGGACAGGGTTACGAGCAGTACTTC.

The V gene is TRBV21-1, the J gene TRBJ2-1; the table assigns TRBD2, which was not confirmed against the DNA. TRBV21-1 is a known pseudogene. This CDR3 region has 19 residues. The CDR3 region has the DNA TGTGCCAGCACCCTCCCCGGGACTAGCATTAATAGCTCCTACAATGAGCAGTTCTTC. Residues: CASTLPGTSINSSYNEQFF.

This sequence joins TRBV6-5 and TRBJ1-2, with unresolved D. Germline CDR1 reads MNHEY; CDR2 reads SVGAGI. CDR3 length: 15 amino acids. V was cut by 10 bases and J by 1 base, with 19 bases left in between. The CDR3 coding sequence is TGTGCCACCAGGAAGGAACAGCTGATTAACTATGGCTACACCTTC. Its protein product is CATRKEQLINYGYTF.

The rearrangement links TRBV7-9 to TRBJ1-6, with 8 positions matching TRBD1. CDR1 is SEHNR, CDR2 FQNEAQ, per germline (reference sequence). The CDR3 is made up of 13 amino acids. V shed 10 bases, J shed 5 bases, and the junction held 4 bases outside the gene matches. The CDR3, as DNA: TGTGCCACCCAGACAGGGGATAATTCACCCCTCCACTTT. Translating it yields CATQTGDNSPLHF.

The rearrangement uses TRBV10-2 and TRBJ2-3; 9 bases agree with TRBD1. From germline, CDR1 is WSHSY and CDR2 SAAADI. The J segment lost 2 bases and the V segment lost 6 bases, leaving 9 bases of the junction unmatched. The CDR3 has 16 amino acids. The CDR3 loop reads CASSSGNRGLTDTQYF. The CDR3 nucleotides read TGCGCCAGCAGCTCCGGGAACAGGGGGCTCACAGATACGCAGTATTTT.

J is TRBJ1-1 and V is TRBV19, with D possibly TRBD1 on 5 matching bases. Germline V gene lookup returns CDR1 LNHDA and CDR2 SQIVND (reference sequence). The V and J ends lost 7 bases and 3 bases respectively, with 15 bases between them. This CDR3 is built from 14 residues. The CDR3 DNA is TGTGCCAGTACCCAGGATAGGGGATACACTGAAGCTTTCTTT. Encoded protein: CASTQDRGYTEAFF.

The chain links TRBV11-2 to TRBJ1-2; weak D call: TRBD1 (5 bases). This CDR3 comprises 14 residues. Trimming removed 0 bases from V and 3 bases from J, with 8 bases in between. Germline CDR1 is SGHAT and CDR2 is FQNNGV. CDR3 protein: CASSLDSRDYGYTF. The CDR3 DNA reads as TGTGCCAGCAGCTTAGACTCCAGGGACTATGGCTACACCTTC. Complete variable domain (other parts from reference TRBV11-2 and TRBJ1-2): EAGVAQSPRYKIIEKRQSVAFWCNPISGHATLYWYQQILGQGPKLLIQFQNNGVVDDSQLPKDRFSAERLKGVDSTLKIQPAKLEDSAVYLCASSLDSRDYGYTFGSGTRLTVV.

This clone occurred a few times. CDR3 region: CVRGGYSNQPQHF. CDR3 sequence (DNA): TGTGTCAGGGGGGGTTATAGCAATCAGCCCCAGCATTTT. The J gene is TRBJ1-5, the V gene TRBV7-5. TRBV7-5 is a listed pseudogene. CDR3 length: 13 amino acids.

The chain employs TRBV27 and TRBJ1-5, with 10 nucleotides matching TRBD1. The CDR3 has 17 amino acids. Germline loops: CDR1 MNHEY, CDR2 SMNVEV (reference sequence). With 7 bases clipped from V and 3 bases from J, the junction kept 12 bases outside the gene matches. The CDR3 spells CASIRGPGQGHNQPQHF. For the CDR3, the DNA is TGTGCCAGCATCCGAGGACCGGGACAGGGGCACAATCAGCCCCAGCATTTT.

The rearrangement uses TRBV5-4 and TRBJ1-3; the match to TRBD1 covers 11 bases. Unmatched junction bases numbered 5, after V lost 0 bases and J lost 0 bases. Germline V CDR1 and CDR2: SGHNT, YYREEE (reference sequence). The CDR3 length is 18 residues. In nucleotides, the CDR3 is TGTGCCAGCAGCTTGGTGGGACAGGGGGGATTCTCTGGAAACACCATATATTTT. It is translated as CASSLVGQGGFSGNTIYF.

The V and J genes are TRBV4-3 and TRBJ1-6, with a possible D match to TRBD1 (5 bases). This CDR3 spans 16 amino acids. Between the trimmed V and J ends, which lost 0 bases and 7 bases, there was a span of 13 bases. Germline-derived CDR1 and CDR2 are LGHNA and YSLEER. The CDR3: CASSQDFQGSNSPLHF. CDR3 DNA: TGCGCCAGCAGCCAAGATTTTCAGGGATCCAATTCACCCCTCCACTTT.

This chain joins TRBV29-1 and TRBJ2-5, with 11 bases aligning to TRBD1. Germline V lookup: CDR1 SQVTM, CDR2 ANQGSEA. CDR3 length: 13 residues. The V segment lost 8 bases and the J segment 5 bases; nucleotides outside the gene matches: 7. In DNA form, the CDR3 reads TGCAGCACGAGGACAGGGGGCGGGGAGACCCAGTACTTC. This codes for CSTRTGGGETQYF. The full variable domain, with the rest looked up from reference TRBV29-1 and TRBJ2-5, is SAVISQKPSRDICQRGTSLTIQCQVDSQVTMMFWYRQQPGQSLTLIATANQGSEATYESGFVIDKFPISRPNLTFSTLTVSNMSPEDSSIYLCSTRTGGGETQYFGPGTRLLVL.

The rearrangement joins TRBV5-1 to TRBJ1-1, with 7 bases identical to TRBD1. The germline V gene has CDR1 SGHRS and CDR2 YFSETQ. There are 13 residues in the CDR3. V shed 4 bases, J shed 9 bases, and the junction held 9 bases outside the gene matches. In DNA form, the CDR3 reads TGCGCCAGCAGCCCCTCGCGGACAGGCCAAGCTTTCTTT. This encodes CASSPSRTGQAFF.

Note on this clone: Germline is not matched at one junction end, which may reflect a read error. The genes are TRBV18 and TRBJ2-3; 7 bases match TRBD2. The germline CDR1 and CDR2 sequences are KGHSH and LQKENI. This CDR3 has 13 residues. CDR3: CASSLTSKDTQYF. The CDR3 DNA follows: TGTGCCAGCTCACTGACTAGCAAAGATACGCAGTATTTT.

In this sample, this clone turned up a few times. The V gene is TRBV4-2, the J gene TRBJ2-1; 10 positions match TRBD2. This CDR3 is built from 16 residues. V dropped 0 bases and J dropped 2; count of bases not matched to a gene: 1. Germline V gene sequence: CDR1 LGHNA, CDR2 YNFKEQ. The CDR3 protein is CASSQDGTSAYNEQFF. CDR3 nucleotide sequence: TGTGCCAGCAGCCAAGATGGGACTAGCGCCTACAATGAGCAGTTCTTC.

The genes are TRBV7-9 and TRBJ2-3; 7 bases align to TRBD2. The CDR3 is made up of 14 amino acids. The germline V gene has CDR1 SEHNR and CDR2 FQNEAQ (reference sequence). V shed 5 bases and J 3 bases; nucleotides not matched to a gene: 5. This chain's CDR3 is CASSPAGATDTQYF. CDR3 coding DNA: TGTGCCAGCAGCCCGGCGGGAGCGACAGATACGCAGTATTTT.

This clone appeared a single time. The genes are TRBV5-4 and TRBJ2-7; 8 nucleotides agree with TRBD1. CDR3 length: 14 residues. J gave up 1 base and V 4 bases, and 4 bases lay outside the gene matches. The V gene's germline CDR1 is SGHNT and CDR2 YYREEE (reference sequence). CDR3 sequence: CASSRRQGSYEQYF. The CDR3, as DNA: TGTGCCAGCAGCCGTCGACAGGGGTCCTACGAGCAGTACTTC.

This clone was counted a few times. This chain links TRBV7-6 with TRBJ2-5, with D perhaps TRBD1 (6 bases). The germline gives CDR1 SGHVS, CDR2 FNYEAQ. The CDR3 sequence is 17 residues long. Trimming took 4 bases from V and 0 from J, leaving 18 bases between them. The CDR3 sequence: CASSSSYIRQDQETQYF. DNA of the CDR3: TGTGCCAGCAGCTCATCTTACATCAGACAGGACCAAGAGACCCAGTACTTC.

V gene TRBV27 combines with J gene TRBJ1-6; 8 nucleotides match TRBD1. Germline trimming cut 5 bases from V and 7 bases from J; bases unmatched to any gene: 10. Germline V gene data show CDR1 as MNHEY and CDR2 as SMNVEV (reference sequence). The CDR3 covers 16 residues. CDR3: CASSTTDRGWNSPLHF. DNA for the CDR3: TGTGCCAGCAGTACCACTGACAGGGGATGGAATTCACCCCTCCACTTT.

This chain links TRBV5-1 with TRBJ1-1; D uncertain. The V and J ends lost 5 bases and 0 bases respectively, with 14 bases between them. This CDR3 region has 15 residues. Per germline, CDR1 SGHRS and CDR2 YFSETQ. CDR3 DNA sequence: TGCGCCAGCAGTGGTTCCCCAGGTTTGAACACTGAAGCTTTCTTT. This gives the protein CASSGSPGLNTEAFF.

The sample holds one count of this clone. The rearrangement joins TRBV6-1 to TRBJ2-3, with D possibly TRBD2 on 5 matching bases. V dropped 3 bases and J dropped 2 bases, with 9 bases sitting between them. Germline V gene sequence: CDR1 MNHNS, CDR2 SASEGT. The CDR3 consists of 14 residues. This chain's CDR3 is CASSEERDTDTQYF. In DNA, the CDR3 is TGTGCCAGCAGTGAGGAGAGGGACACAGATACGCAGTATTTT.